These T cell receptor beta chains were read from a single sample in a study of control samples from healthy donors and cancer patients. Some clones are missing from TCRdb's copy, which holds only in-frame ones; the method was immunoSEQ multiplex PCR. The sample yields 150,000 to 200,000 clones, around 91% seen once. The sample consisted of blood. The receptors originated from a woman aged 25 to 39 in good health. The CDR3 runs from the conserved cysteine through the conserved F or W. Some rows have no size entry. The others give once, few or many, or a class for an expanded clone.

CASSTRTSSDTQYF	TRBV13	TRBJ2-3	NA
CASSLGLAVDEQYF	TRBV5-6	TRBJ2-7	NA
CASSYYLTGLSNTGELFF	TRBV5-1	TRBJ2-2	once
CASSGDMSGSPLHF	TRBV18	TRBJ1-6	NA
CASSLTGATNYGYTF	TRBV7-3	TRBJ1-2	NA
CASSFGPYEQYF	TRBV12-3/TRBV12-4	TRBJ2-7	NA
CATSRGRNQPQHF	TRBV15	TRBJ1-5	once
CASSLGRGDTQYF	TRBV27	TRBJ2-3	once
CASSLEGHNEQFF	TRBV11-3	TRBJ2-1	once
CASSYPTSGRTDTQYF	TRBV6-6	TRBJ2-3	NA
CASSEGSNQPQHF	TRBV10-1	TRBJ1-5	NA
CASSYPEQGKLFF	TRBV6-5	TRBJ1-4	once
CASSQVAGVRTDTQYF	TRBV4-3	TRBJ2-3	NA
CASSLPGSGYTF	TRBV7-9	TRBJ1-2	NA
CASSLRGNQPQHF	TRBV6-5	TRBJ1-5	NA
CASSLSLAGSYEQYF	TRBV7-2	TRBJ2-7	NA
CASSLALTYNSPLHF	TRBV5-6	TRBJ1-6	NA
CASSRASGGHTGELFF	TRBV7-2	TRBJ2-2	once
CSVEDRGTGGVEQYF	TRBV29-1	TRBJ2-7	NA
CASSQVLGLAGGPKNIQYF	TRBV3-1/TRBV3-2	TRBJ2-4	NA
CASSPIGSEQFF	TRBV5-1	TRBJ2-1	NA
CASSRQGLDEQFF	TRBV6-2/TRBV6-3	TRBJ2-1	once
CASSLGSDEKLFF	TRBV6-5	TRBJ1-4	NA
CASSQGWWGGQPQHF	TRBV4-1	TRBJ1-5	NA
CASSLAGQSYGYTF	TRBV5-4	TRBJ1-2	NA
CASSEDTEAFF	TRBV2	TRBJ1-1	NA
CASSEVVADTGELFF	TRBV6-1	TRBJ2-2	NA
CATSREGGSYEQYF	TRBV15	TRBJ2-7	NA
CASSFRQGSGNTIYF	TRBV5-6	TRBJ1-3	NA
CASSFGGLSSGANVLTF	TRBV5-6	TRBJ2-6	NA
CASRRDGGDTQYF	TRBV4-2	TRBJ2-3	NA
CASTGHDSNQPQHF	TRBV2	TRBJ1-5	NA
CASSLGQASSNYGYTF	TRBV6-5	TRBJ1-2	NA
CASSRTGYYGYTF	TRBV12-3/TRBV12-4	TRBJ1-2	NA
CASSLGPTGGLNGYTF	TRBV7-6	TRBJ1-2	NA
CASSYSPGFDYGYTF	TRBV6-5	TRBJ1-2	NA